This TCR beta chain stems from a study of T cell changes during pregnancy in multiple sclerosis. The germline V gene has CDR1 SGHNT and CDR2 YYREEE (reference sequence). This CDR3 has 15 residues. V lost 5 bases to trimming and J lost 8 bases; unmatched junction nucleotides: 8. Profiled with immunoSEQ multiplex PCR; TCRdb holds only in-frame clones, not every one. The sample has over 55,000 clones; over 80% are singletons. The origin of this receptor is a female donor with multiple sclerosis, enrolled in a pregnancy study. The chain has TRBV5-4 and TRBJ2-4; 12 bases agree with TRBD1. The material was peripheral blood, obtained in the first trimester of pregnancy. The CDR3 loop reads CASSVGTGGTDIQYF. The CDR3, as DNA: TGTGCCAGCAGTGTCGGGACAGGGGGCACGGACATTCAGTACTTC. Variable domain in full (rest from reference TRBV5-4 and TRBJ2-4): ETGVTQSPTHLIKTRGQQVTLRCSSQSGHNTVSWYQQALGQGPQFIFQYYREEENGRGNFPPRFSGLQFPNYSSELNVNALELDDSALYLCASSVGTGGTDIQYFGAGTRLSVL.